Listed here are 18 T cell receptor beta chains from one sample, sequenced in a study of blood T cell repertoires in COVID-19. The method was immunoSEQ multiplex PCR; TCRdb's version includes in-frame clones alone and lacks a portion of them. The sample shows under 200,000 clones, roughly 88% of them seen only once. Material for sequencing was peripheral blood. Receptors originate from an elderly woman with active or convalescent COVID-19.

This rearrangement joins TRBV18 to TRBJ1-1; D is ambiguous. Germline CDR1 reads KGHSH; CDR2 reads LQKENI. CDR3 size: 12 residues. V was pared by 4 bases and J by 3 bases, with 6 bases between. The CDR3 here is CASSQTYTEAFF. The CDR3 coding sequence is TGTGCCAGCTCACAAACATACACTGAAGCTTTCTTT.

V is TRBV7-9 and J is TRBJ1-5; 7 nucleotides match TRBD1. The CDR3 extends over 14 amino acids. V lost 5 bases to trimming and J lost 3 bases; unmatched junction nucleotides: 4. Germline lookup yields CDR1 SEHNR and CDR2 FQNEAQ (reference sequence). This CDR3 is CASSKGQNNQPQHF. CDR3 in DNA: TGTGCCAGCAGCAAGGGACAGAACAATCAGCCCCAGCATTTT.

The chain links TRBV29-1 to TRBJ2-1, with TRBD2 matching 9 bases. In germline, CDR1 is SQVTM, CDR2 ANQGSEA. The length of the CDR3 is 13 residues. The V segment lost 6 bases and the J segment 6 bases; nucleotides outside the gene matches: 6. The CDR3 bases are TGCAGCGTGTTGCGGGGGGGCGGCAATGAGCAGTTCTTC. Encoded protein: CSVLRGGGNEQFF.

This chain uses TRBV12-5 with TRBJ2-1, with no clear D. The V end lost 0 bases, the J end lost 2 bases, and 11 bases lay between the germline ends. CDR1 LGHNT and CDR2 FRNRAP come from the germline V gene. The CDR3 consists of 16 residues. The CDR3 loop reads CASGLVMGPAYNEQFF. CDR3 in DNA: TGTGCTAGTGGTTTGGTAATGGGCCCCGCCTACAATGAGCAGTTCTTC.

The sample holds one count of this clone. The chain uses TRBV11-3 and TRBJ2-7; 12 bases are a match to TRBD2. V trimming: 5 bases; J trimming: 1 base; junction bases outside the gene matches: 12. The CDR3 runs 18 residues. CDR1 and CDR2 (germline): SGHNT, YENEEA. The CDR3 DNA follows: TGTGCCAGCAGCCCCCGACCGGGACTAGCGGGTCCTTCCTACGAGCAGTACTTC. Translating gives CASSPRPGLAGPSYEQYF.

J is TRBJ2-1 and V is TRBV19; D gene ambiguous. Germline values: CDR1 LNHDA, CDR2 SQIVND (reference sequence). V was trimmed by 0 bases and J by 2 bases, leaving 8 bases between them. The CDR3 length is 15 residues. The CDR3 loop is CASSIEAGTYNEQFF. DNA for the CDR3: TGTGCCAGTAGTATAGAAGCAGGCACCTACAATGAGCAGTTCTTC.

This clone has a handful of counts. V is TRBV20-1 and J is TRBJ2-1; 10 bases map to TRBD1. The CDR3 has 15 amino acids. Germline V gene data show CDR1 as DFQATT and CDR2 as SNEGSKA (reference sequence). V was pared by 3 bases and J by 5 bases, with 7 bases of the junction left unmatched. CDR3 loop: CSASSDRGLNNEQFF. CDR3 sequence (DNA): TGCAGTGCTAGTTCGGACAGGGGGTTAAACAATGAGCAGTTCTTC.

This chain links TRBV30 with TRBJ1-5, with D perhaps TRBD1 (6 bases). The V end was cut by 2 bases, the J end by 3 bases, with 8 bases between. CDR3 size: 13 residues. Per germline, CDR1 GTSNPN and CDR2 SVGIG (reference sequence). CDR3 nucleotide sequence: TGTGCCTGGAGTTACAGGGCCAATCAGCCCCAGCATTTT. Translating gives CAWSYRANQPQHF.

Points on this clone: Other DNA sequences in this sample translate to the same CDR3. The chain links TRBV5-1 to TRBJ2-1, with 9 bases aligning to TRBD1. This CDR3 contains 15 residues. The trim removed 0 bases at V and 6 bases at J, leaving 4 bases unmatched. Looked up from germline, CDR1 is SGHRS and CDR2 is YFSETQ. The CDR3 reads CASSLGDRERNEQFF. The CDR3 nucleotides are TGCGCCAGCAGCTTGGGGGACAGGGAACGCAATGAGCAGTTCTTC.

The genes are TRBV12-3 or TRBV12-4 and TRBJ1-2; 9 bases align to TRBD1. V lost 8 bases and J lost 6; bases outside the gene matches: 7. The CDR3 loop spans 13 amino acids. CDR3 in DNA: TGTGCCAGCGGGCGACAGGGGGTGGATGGCTACACCTTC. Protein product: CASGRQGVDGYTF.

This chain connects TRBV18 to TRBJ2-7; D possibly corresponds to TRBD1 (5 bases). Per the germline V gene, CDR1 is KGHSH and CDR2 is LQKENI. Trimming shortened V by 6 bases and J by 6 bases, and 21 bases separated the two germline ends. The CDR3 sequence is 15 residues long. CDR3 DNA: TGTGCCAGCTCCCCTTTGGACACCGCTAGGGCCGAGCAGTACTTC. It yields the protein CASSPLDTARAEQYF. Supplemented by reference TRBV18 and TRBJ2-7, the full variable domain reads NAGVMQNPRHLVRRRGQEARLRCSPMKGHSHVYWYRQLPEEGLKFMVYLQKENIIDESGMPKERFSAEFPKEGPSILRIQQVVRGDSAAYFCASSPLDTARAEQYFGPGTRLTVT.

The CDR3 loop is CASSLRGSGNTIYF. Here the CDR3 DNA reads TGTGCCAGCAGCCTTCGGGGGTCTGGAAACACCATATATTTT. This chain links TRBV5-6 with TRBJ1-3; weak D call: TRBD1 (5 bases). CDR1 is SGHDT and CDR2 is YYEEEE in the germline V gene. V was clipped by 4 bases and J by 1 base, with 9 bases between them. CDR3 length equals 14 residues.

V is TRBV6-6 and J is TRBJ2-7; D is perhaps TRBD2 (5 bases). The length of the CDR3 is 13 residues. Germline V gene data show CDR1 as MNHNY and CDR2 as SVGAGI (reference sequence). V gave up 2 bases and J gave up 5 bases, with 10 bases separating them. The CDR3 protein is CASSYEGSNEQYF. The CDR3 nucleotides are TGTGCCAGCAGTTACGAGGGTAGCAACGAGCAGTACTTC.

The chain recombines TRBV5-5 with TRBJ1-2, with D perhaps TRBD1 (5 bases). With 3 bases removed from V and 8 bases from J, the gap between germline ends came to 20 bases. Germline CDR1 is SGHKS and CDR2 is YYEKEE (reference sequence). This CDR3 has 15 residues. DNA for the CDR3: TGTGCCAGCAGCTCCTCGGACACCCAGGCCGCAGGCTACACCTTC. Amino acid sequence: CASSSSDTQAAGYTF.

This clone has just one count. The gene calls are TRBV6-2 or TRBV6-3 and TRBJ1-5; TRBD1 matches 8 bases. In germline, CDR1 is MNHEY, CDR2 SVGEGT. The ends lost 6 bases at V and 7 bases at J; junction bases unmatched: 8. The CDR3 length is 14 residues. In DNA, the CDR3 is TGTGCCAGCAGCTCGACAGGGGAGGTCCAGCCCCAGCATTTT. Translating it yields CASSSTGEVQPQHF.

The J gene is TRBJ2-7, the V gene TRBV28, with 9 positions matching TRBD1. Germline CDR1 is MDHEN and CDR2 is SYDVKM. Trimming took 5 bases from V and 5 from J; bases not matched to a gene: 10. The CDR3 has 15 residues. CDR3 sequence (DNA): TGTGCCAGCAGTCCCTGGGGACAGGGAACTGACGAGCAGTACTTC. Translating gives CASSPWGQGTDEQYF.

The chain carries TRBV7-2 and TRBJ2-2; TRBD2 aligns across 12 bases. CDR1 and CDR2 (germline): SGHTA, FQGNSA. V lost 5 bases to trimming and J lost 7 bases; unmatched junction nucleotides: 5. The length of the CDR3 is 15 residues. The CDR3: CASSPTSGGIGELFF. The CDR3 region has the DNA TGTGCCAGCAGCCCGACTAGCGGGGGAATCGGGGAGCTGTTTTTT. Full variable domain (missing parts from reference TRBV7-2 and TRBJ2-2): GAGVSQSPSNKVTEKGKDVELRCDPISGHTALYWYRQSLGQGLEFLIYFQGNSAPDKSGLPSDRFSAERTGGSVSTLTIQRTQQEDSAVYLCASSPTSGGIGELFFGEGSRLTVL.

The rearrangement uses TRBV5-8 and TRBJ1-2; TRBD1 matches 7 bases. The V segment lost 1 base and the J segment 5 bases; nucleotides outside the gene matches: 11. This CDR3 has 16 residues. Germline CDR1 and CDR2: SGHTS and YDEGEE. Here the CDR3 reads CASSLSGTALQYGYTF. For the CDR3, the DNA is TGTGCCAGCAGCTTGTCCGGGACAGCTCTCCAGTATGGCTACACCTTC.